Below are 24 T cell receptor beta chains sequenced from a single sample in a study of blood T cell repertoires in COVID-19. Generated by immunoSEQ multiplex PCR, the TCRdb table keeps only in-frame clones and is missing some. The sample records 380,000 or so clones, about 87% being singletons. Material for sequencing was PBMCs or T cells enriched from blood (not recorded which). The receptor source for this set is a man between 25 and 39 years old who had recovered from COVID-19.

The rearrangement links TRBV3-1 (or the pseudogene TRBV3-2) to TRBJ2-5; D is perhaps TRBD1 (7 bases). Germline CDR1 and CDR2: LGHDT and YNNKEL (reference sequence). There are 14 residues in the CDR3. Trimming shortened V by 4 bases and J by 10 bases, and 19 bases separated the two germline ends. In nucleotides, the CDR3 is TGTGCCAGCAGCCCTGCGGGGCAGGGGGTCATCCAGTACTTC. It encodes CASSPAGQGVIQYF.

J is TRBJ1-1 and V is TRBV9; tentatively, D is TRBD1 (5 bases). The V end lost 4 bases, the J end lost 11 bases, and 18 bases lay between the germline ends. Germline CDR1 reads SGDLS; CDR2 reads YYNGEE. The CDR3 has 13 amino acids. The CDR3, as DNA: TGTGCCAGCAGCTTCCTCGAGGGAGGGGTCGCTTTCTTT. This encodes CASSFLEGGVAFF. Variable domain in full (rest from reference TRBV9 and TRBJ1-1): DSGVTQTPKHLITATGQRVTLRCSPRSGDLSVYWYQQSLDQGLQFLIQYYNGEERAKGNILERFSAQQFPDLHSELNLSSLELGDSALYFCASSFLEGGVAFFGQGTRLTVV.

The chain carries TRBV5-5 and TRBJ1-1; D is undetermined. CDR3 length: 17 residues. V gave up 0 bases and J gave up 1 base, with 16 bases separating them. Germline lookup yields CDR1 SGHKS and CDR2 YYEKEE (reference sequence). Here the CDR3 DNA reads TGTGCCAGCAGCTTGGTAGCGTCCGGTACGTCGAACACTGAAGCTTTCTTT. This codes for CASSLVASGTSNTEAFF. Complete variable domain (other parts from reference TRBV5-5 and TRBJ1-1): DAGVTQSPTHLIKTRGQQVTLRCSPISGHKSVSWYQQVLGQGPQFIFQYYEKEERGRGNFPDRFSARQFPNYSSELNVNALLLGDSALYLCASSLVASGTSNTEAFFGQGTRLTVV.

The chain couples TRBV10-1 to TRBJ1-1, with D uncertain. The V gene lost 0 bases and the J gene lost 6 bases, with 8 bases spanning the gap. The CDR3 loop spans 13 amino acids. CDR1 WNHNN and CDR2 SYGVQD come from the germline V gene (reference sequence). CDR3: CASSESYRSEAFF. CDR3 sequence (DNA): TGCGCCAGCAGTGAGTCGTACAGATCTGAAGCTTTCTTT.

The chain carries TRBV6-6 and TRBJ2-6, with a tentative D call TRBD2 (5 bases). The V end was cut by 6 bases, the J end by 10 bases, with 13 bases between. The CDR3 totals 13 residues. Germline V gene sequence: CDR1 MNHNY, CDR2 SVGAGI (reference sequence). The CDR3: CASRPPSGNVLTF. The CDR3 nucleotides are TGTGCCAGCAGACCGCCCTCGGGGAACGTCCTGACTTTC.

This chain connects TRBV6-5 to TRBJ2-7, with 10 bases lining up with TRBD1. This CDR3 region has 15 residues. Per the germline V gene, CDR1 is MNHEY and CDR2 is SVGAGI. The V segment lost 5 bases and the J segment 7 bases; nucleotides outside the gene matches: 11. The CDR3 nucleotides are TGTGCCAGCAGTCCAAGACACGGGACAGGGGCAGAGCAGTACTTC. It specifies CASSPRHGTGAEQYF.

V usage is TRBV30 and J usage is TRBJ1-1, with 9 bases lining up with TRBD1. This CDR3 region has 13 residues. Germline-derived CDR1 and CDR2 are GTSNPN and SVGIG (reference sequence). The V and J ends lost 8 bases and 1 base, in that order; junction bases with no gene match: 5. The CDR3 region has the DNA TGTGCCGGGACAGGGTGGCAGAACACTGAAGCTTTCTTT. It yields the protein CAGTGWQNTEAFF.

The rearrangement uses TRBV6-6 and TRBJ2-7; TRBD1 is a possible D gene (5 bases). Germline values: CDR1 MNHNY, CDR2 SVGAGI (reference sequence). V lost 0 bases to trimming and J lost 3 bases, with 9 bases between them. The CDR3 consists of 14 residues. The chain's CDR3 is CASSYSGQLYEQYF. The CDR3 region has the DNA TGTGCCAGCAGTTACTCTGGACAACTCTACGAGCAGTACTTC.

V is TRBV19 and J is TRBJ1-1, with 7 bases matching TRBD1. Germline CDR1 reads LNHDA; CDR2 reads SQIVND (reference sequence). J lost 0 bases, V lost 7 bases, and 8 bases had no gene match. This CDR3 has 15 amino acids. The chain's CDR3 is CASIERGQMNTEAFF. CDR3 nucleotides: TGTGCCAGTATAGAGAGGGGGCAGATGAACACTGAAGCTTTCTTT.

This chain connects TRBV7-6 to TRBJ2-3; 9 nucleotides agree with TRBD2. Germline V gene sequence: CDR1 SGHVS, CDR2 FNYEAQ. This CDR3 is built from 18 residues. Germline trimming cut 1 base from V and 0 bases from J; bases unmatched to any gene: 8. In DNA form, the CDR3 reads TGTGCCAGCAGCTTAGTGGGCGGGGGGGCCACAAGCACAGATACGCAGTATTTT. It encodes CASSLVGGGATSTDTQYF.

This sequence joins TRBV19 and TRBJ2-1; 9 positions match TRBD1. In germline, CDR1 is LNHDA, CDR2 SQIVND (reference sequence). V was pared by 3 bases and J by 3 bases, with 6 bases of the junction left unmatched. CDR3 length: 16 amino acids. In DNA form, the CDR3 reads TGTGCCAGTAGTATTTCGGGACAGGGAGTCTACAATGAGCAGTTCTTC. It is translated as CASSISGQGVYNEQFF.

The chain combines TRBV5-8 with TRBJ2-3, with TRBD2 matching 10 bases. V was clipped by 5 bases and J by 2 bases; unmatched bases: 11. The length of the CDR3 is 17 residues. Germline V lookup: CDR1 SGHTS, CDR2 YDEGEE. CDR3 region: CASRPPSGGDYTDTQYF. The CDR3 nucleotides are TGTGCCAGCAGGCCGCCCAGCGGGGGGGACTACACAGATACGCAGTATTTT.

The chain has TRBV7-9 and TRBJ2-3; no definite D call. Trimming removed 5 bases from V and 2 bases from J, with 8 bases in between. From germline, CDR1 is SEHNR and CDR2 FQNEAQ (reference sequence). This CDR3 has 13 residues. The CDR3, as DNA: TGTGCCAGCAGCGCAGGTTACACAGATACGCAGTATTTT. Amino acids: CASSAGYTDTQYF.

The chain recombines TRBV2 with TRBJ2-7; the D gene is possibly TRBD1 (5 bases). Germline lookup yields CDR1 SNHLY and CDR2 FYNNEI. The CDR3 covers 13 residues. Between the trimmed V and J ends, which lost 6 bases and 0 bases, there was a span of 9 bases. Written as DNA, the CDR3 is TGTGCCAGCAGGGGGCCGAGCTCCTACGAGCAGTACTTC. Translating gives CASRGPSSYEQYF.

The count of this clone is one. The chain employs TRBV4-1 and TRBJ2-1, with D perhaps matching TRBD2 (7 bases). V gave up 1 base and J gave up 5 bases, with 15 bases separating them. The germline gives CDR1 MGHRA, CDR2 YSYEKL. The CDR3 has 16 residues. DNA for the CDR3: TGCGCCAGCAGCCAAGTGGGCGGGGGCCCAAACAATGAGCAGTTCTTC. It is translated as CASSQVGGGPNNEQFF.

This sequence joins TRBV29-1 and TRBJ2-7; 7 bases agree with TRBD1. This CDR3 is built from 14 residues. V dropped 5 bases and J dropped 5; count of bases not matched to a gene: 12. Germline CDR1 reads SQVTM; CDR2 reads ANQGSEA. The CDR3 here is CSVTPGQTYHEQYF. The CDR3 region has the DNA TGCAGCGTTACTCCGGGACAGACGTACCACGAGCAGTACTTC.

The chain recombines TRBV13 with TRBJ1-1, with D possibly TRBD1 on 5 matching bases. From germline, CDR1 is PRHDT and CDR2 FYEKMQ (reference sequence). The CDR3 is 15 residues long. With 5 bases removed from V and 4 bases from J, the gap between germline ends came to 17 bases. The DNA of the CDR3 is TGTGCCAGCAGCCGCGGGTGGGGGGTTGTCACTGAAGCTTTCTTT. It translates to CASSRGWGVVTEAFF.

The rearrangement joins TRBV27 to TRBJ2-1, with TRBD1 matching over 11 bases. V lost 2 bases, J lost 8 bases, and 8 bases stayed unmatched. The germline V gene encodes CDR1 MNHEY and CDR2 SMNVEV (reference sequence). This CDR3 is 16 amino acids long. CDR3 bases: TGTGCCAGCAGTTTAAGAAGGACAGGGGGCAGGGATGAGCAGTTCTTC. Translated, it gives CASSLRRTGGRDEQFF.

The rearrangement uses TRBV11-2 and TRBJ2-7; 9 nucleotides line up with TRBD1. CDR3 length: 13 residues. V gave up 5 bases and J gave up 6 bases; unmatched junction bases: 5. CDR1 and CDR2 from the germline V gene are SGHAT and FQNNGV. CDR3: CASSADRGSEQYF. In DNA form, the CDR3 reads TGTGCCAGCAGCGCGGACAGGGGTTCCGAGCAGTACTTC.

The V call is TRBV11-3, the J call TRBJ2-5; D may be TRBD2 (5 bases). Germline lookup yields CDR1 SGHNT and CDR2 YENEEA. Trimming removed 2 bases at V and 1 base at J, with 11 bases between. This CDR3 spans 15 amino acids. DNA for the CDR3: TGTGCCAGCAGCTTACGTCCGGGGTCCCAAGAGACCCAGTACTTC. It is translated as CASSLRPGSQETQYF.

The chain couples TRBV7-9 to TRBJ1-1; 8 nucleotides line up with TRBD1. The CDR3 runs 17 residues. CDR1 SEHNR and CDR2 FQNEAQ come from the germline V gene (reference sequence). V shed 5 bases and J 0 bases; nucleotides not matched to a gene: 11. CDR3 loop: CASSPLPGQEMNTEAFF. Here the CDR3 DNA reads TGTGCCAGCAGCCCACTCCCGGGACAGGAAATGAACACTGAAGCTTTCTTT.

The V gene is TRBV5-7, the J gene TRBJ2-3, with 9 bases aligning to TRBD1. TRBV5-7 is sorted into the ORF group, with uncertain function. With 2 bases clipped from V and 4 bases from J, the junction kept 8 bases outside the gene matches. The CDR3 runs 16 residues. CDR3 nucleotide sequence: TGTGCCAGCAGCTTCGTTGGGGACAGGGTGTCAGATACGCAGTATTTT. As protein: CASSFVGDRVSDTQYF.

The chain joins TRBV5-1 to TRBJ2-7; 8 bases match TRBD1. CDR3 length equals 15 residues. CDR1 is SGHRS and CDR2 is YFSETQ in the germline V gene. Unmatched junction bases numbered 7, after V lost 0 bases and J lost 5 bases. This CDR3 is CASSLAATGVHEQYF. CDR3 in DNA: TGCGCCAGCAGCTTGGCGGCGACAGGGGTCCACGAGCAGTACTTC.

In nucleotides, the CDR3 is TGTGCCAGCAGCTTAGTCGCGGCTGGGGCCAACGTCCTGACTTTC. Translation gives CASSLVAAGANVLTF. V usage is TRBV7-9 and J usage is TRBJ2-6; D not certain. Germline-derived CDR1 and CDR2 are SEHNR and FQNEAQ (reference sequence). The CDR3 length is 15 residues. The germline V and J ends were trimmed by 1 base and 2 bases, with 6 bases remaining between them.